The clone carrying this TCR beta chain was seen at least ten times. The antigen is not known. The data were taken from a study of T cells in Graves' hyperthyroidism and ophthalmopathy. No progression to ophthalmopathy during 18 months of follow-up defined stable disease. Patients aged 18 to 65 had newly diagnosed hyperthyroidism that had lasted under 2 months. Authors of the study amplified TCR beta CDR3 regions from RNA transcripts. HTBI primers were employed in a first-round RT-PCR of the TCR CDR3. Each CDR3 protein is one row after TCRdb ran MiXCR on the multiplex PCR reads. The sample carries around 350,000 distinct CDR3 sequences, about 20% recorded once. Notes on the study in general: Ophthalmopathy was distinguished from stable hyperthyroidism by 13 V-J signatures.

The V and J ends lost 3 bases and 0 bases respectively, with 14 bases between them. There are 16 residues in the CDR3. The receptor was isolated from a woman between 18 and 29 years old with Graves' hyperthyroidism. The chain uses TRBV12-3 or TRBV12-4 and TRBJ1-2; D is undetermined. Sequencing used blood. In nucleotides, the CDR3 is TGTGCCAGCAGTTTCCGTAGGACGCTTCCTAACTATGGCTACACCTTC. Translation gives CASSFRRTLPNYGYTF.